These T cell receptor beta chains were read from a single sample in a study of blood T cell repertoires in COVID-19. Using immunoSEQ multiplex PCR, the repertoire was profiled, and TCRdb retains in-frame clones only, with some absent. There are tens of thousands of clones in the sample; about 74% occur only once, and approximately 20% lies in the top ten. Material for sequencing was peripheral blood. These receptors were obtained from a human donor in a cohort sampled during active COVID-19. CDR3s leave out the opening cysteine and the closing phenylalanine or tryptophan. The order of the fields is V gene, J gene, CDR3 protein.

v_call: TRBV9; j_call: TRBJ2-7; cdr3_aa: ASIERGDHGQY
v_call: TRBV19; j_call: TRBJ2-3; cdr3_aa: ASSPGTSESTDTQY
v_call: TRBV5-1; j_call: TRBJ2-1; cdr3_aa: ASSSATGRGNEQF
v_call: TRBV5-6; j_call: TRBJ2-7; cdr3_aa: ASSFGGDSLGSQY
v_call: TRBV2; j_call: TRBJ2-3; cdr3_aa: ASVQIGGGADTQY
v_call: TRBV28; j_call: TRBJ2-5; cdr3_aa: ASRPTDPYQETQY
v_call: TRBV4-1; j_call: TRBJ2-7; cdr3_aa: ASSHQGLVGHEQY
v_call: TRBV6-2/TRBV6-3; j_call: TRBJ1-1; cdr3_aa: ASSPTGTGGTPEAF
v_call: TRBV24-1; j_call: TRBJ2-3; cdr3_aa: ATRPTGGNLDTQY
v_call: TRBV11-3; j_call: TRBJ2-2; cdr3_aa: ASSQGAGELF
v_call: TRBV7-9; j_call: TRBJ2-5; cdr3_aa: ASSPLRGARETQY
v_call: TRBV4-1; j_call: TRBJ2-1; cdr3_aa: ASSQAPIRGPSYNEQF
v_call: TRBV4-3; j_call: TRBJ2-1; cdr3_aa: ASSQPGGLNNEQF
v_call: TRBV18; j_call: TRBJ2-7; cdr3_aa: ASSPGTGGSYEQY
v_call: TRBV28; j_call: TRBJ1-5; cdr3_aa: ASRGQSNQPQH
v_call: TRBV19; j_call: TRBJ2-1; cdr3_aa: ASSNRQGRHGEQF
v_call: TRBV5-8; j_call: TRBJ1-1; cdr3_aa: ASSLGHRTGTEAF
v_call: TRBV19; j_call: TRBJ1-2; cdr3_aa: ASQQGTSGYT
v_call: TRBV19; j_call: TRBJ2-3; cdr3_aa: ASSIISSSTDTQY
v_call: TRBV14; j_call: TRBJ2-1; cdr3_aa: ASSQDLVSAEQF
v_call: TRBV2; j_call: TRBJ2-4; cdr3_aa: ASRLAGGVAKNIQY
v_call: TRBV18; j_call: TRBJ1-4; cdr3_aa: ASSPGQNEKLF
v_call: TRBV28; j_call: TRBJ1-6; cdr3_aa: ASSSAGSSYNSPLH
v_call: TRBV27; j_call: TRBJ2-3; cdr3_aa: ASRRTAASNHPTQY
v_call: TRBV4-1; j_call: TRBJ1-1; cdr3_aa: ASSQDWGVSGAF
v_call: TRBV28; j_call: TRBJ2-7; cdr3_aa: ASSFQYEQY
v_call: TRBV14; j_call: TRBJ2-1; cdr3_aa: ASRPRRTGVDEQF
v_call: TRBV7-8; j_call: TRBJ1-1; cdr3_aa: ASGRTATEAF
v_call: TRBV11-2; j_call: TRBJ2-7; cdr3_aa: ASSLETGRYEQY
v_call: TRBV5-4; j_call: TRBJ2-1; cdr3_aa: ASSSGQGYEQF
v_call: TRBV5-5; j_call: TRBJ1-6; cdr3_aa: ASSHSSYNSPLH
v_call: TRBV5-8; j_call: TRBJ1-4; cdr3_aa: ASSQAITTATNEKLF
v_call: TRBV19; j_call: TRBJ1-5; cdr3_aa: ASSSGTGDSRQPQH
v_call: TRBV2; j_call: TRBJ2-3; cdr3_aa: ASSVLSSTDTQY
v_call: TRBV5-1; j_call: TRBJ2-3; cdr3_aa: ASKSGGPSTDTQY
v_call: TRBV10-3; j_call: TRBJ1-1; cdr3_aa: AISVNWLNTEAF
v_call: TRBV18; j_call: TRBJ2-3; cdr3_aa: ASSPPLGAGGDTQY
v_call: TRBV28; j_call: TRBJ1-2; cdr3_aa: ASMPPGNYGYT
v_call: TRBV7-8; j_call: TRBJ2-1; cdr3_aa: ASSLDSSGSFNEQF
v_call: TRBV3-1/TRBV3-2; j_call: TRBJ2-5; cdr3_aa: ASSPALASGEETQY
v_call: TRBV2; j_call: TRBJ2-7; cdr3_aa: ASSVLQGPYEQY
v_call: TRBV2; j_call: TRBJ2-2; cdr3_aa: ASQPGLAGPNTGELF
v_call: TRBV5-4; j_call: TRBJ2-3; cdr3_aa: ASSPPAGGADTQY
v_call: TRBV28; j_call: TRBJ1-1; cdr3_aa: ASIQTAGIEAF